A selection of T cell receptor beta chains follows, all from one sample in a study of blood T cell repertoires in COVID-19. Assay: immunoSEQ multiplex PCR; the TCRdb copy retains only in-frame clones and omits some. The sample comprises under 200,000 clones, around 85% of which are singletons, and 0.6% to 1% rests with the top ten. The sequenced material came from peripheral blood. The receptors originated from a woman in her sixties or seventies with acute or convalescent COVID-19. The CDR3 runs from the conserved cysteine through the conserved F or W. Fields, in order: D gene, clone size, V gene, J gene, CDR3 protein, CDR3 DNA. The D gene is left open where the match is weak. The size of a clone is reported for some rows only, either as once, few or many, or as a class for expanded clones.

d_call: NA
clone_size: NA
v_call: TRBV5-1
j_call: TRBJ2-1
cdr3_aa: CASSLRSGASNEQFF
cdr3_nt: TGCGCCAGCAGCTTGAGGTCAGGGGCGAGCAATGAGCAGTTCTTC

d_call: NA
clone_size: NA
v_call: TRBV5-1
j_call: TRBJ1-1
cdr3_aa: CASSFQQVNTEAFF
cdr3_nt: TGCGCCAGCAGCTTTCAACAGGTGAACACTGAAGCTTTCTTT

d_call: NA
clone_size: few
v_call: TRBV18
j_call: TRBJ2-7
cdr3_aa: CASSPLPLGTSPPYEQYF
cdr3_nt: TGTGCCAGCTCACCCCTCCCATTGGGGACTTCTCCTCCCTACGAGCAGTACTTC

d_call: TRBD1
clone_size: NA
v_call: TRBV3-1/TRBV3-2
j_call: TRBJ1-1
cdr3_aa: CASSQDATGGYAFF
cdr3_nt: TGTGCCAGCAGCCAAGACGCCACAGGGGGCTACGCTTTCTTT

d_call: TRBD1
clone_size: few
v_call: TRBV5-5
j_call: TRBJ1-5
cdr3_aa: CASSFDRGYQPQHF
cdr3_nt: TGTGCCAGCAGCTTCGACAGGGGTTACCAGCCCCAGCATTTT

d_call: NA
clone_size: few
v_call: TRBV10-3
j_call: TRBJ1-2
cdr3_aa: CAISESTRGYGYTF
cdr3_nt: TGTGCCATCAGTGAGTCCACCCGAGGATATGGCTACACCTTC

d_call: TRBD1
clone_size: NA
v_call: TRBV19
j_call: TRBJ1-3
cdr3_aa: CASSPQGGSGNTIYF
cdr3_nt: TGTGCCAGTAGTCCTCAGGGGGGCTCTGGAAACACCATATATTTT

d_call: NA
clone_size: NA
v_call: TRBV7-9
j_call: TRBJ2-7
cdr3_aa: CASSLGGEDSSNF
cdr3_nt: TGTGCCAGCAGCTTAGGAGGTGAGGATTCGTCAAACTTC

d_call: TRBD1
clone_size: NA
v_call: TRBV6-6
j_call: TRBJ2-1
cdr3_aa: CASYPTGKNYNEQFF
cdr3_nt: TGTGCCAGCTATCCGACAGGGAAAAACTACAATGAGCAGTTCTTC

d_call: TRBD1
clone_size: NA
v_call: TRBV2
j_call: TRBJ1-6
cdr3_aa: CAKRGQGNSPLHF
cdr3_nt: TGTGCCAAAAGGGGACAGGGGAATTCACCCCTCCACTTT

d_call: NA
clone_size: NA
v_call: TRBV10-1
j_call: TRBJ2-3
cdr3_aa: CASSGGTDTQYF
cdr3_nt: TGCGCCAGCAGTGGAGGCACAGATACGCAGTATTTT

d_call: TRBD2
clone_size: NA
v_call: TRBV27
j_call: TRBJ2-1
cdr3_aa: CASSPRLAGGSYNEQFF
cdr3_nt: TGTGCCAGCAGCCCACGACTAGCGGGGGGCTCCTACAATGAGCAGTTCTTC

d_call: TRBD1
clone_size: NA
v_call: TRBV5-1
j_call: TRBJ2-4
cdr3_aa: CASSLGKGAGEYIQYF
cdr3_nt: TGCGCCAGCAGCTTGGGCAAGGGGGCAGGGGAGTACATTCAGTACTTC

d_call: TRBD2
clone_size: few
v_call: TRBV7-9
j_call: TRBJ2-7
cdr3_aa: CASSPGLAAEQYF
cdr3_nt: TGTGCCAGCAGCCCAGGGCTAGCGGCCGAGCAGTACTTC

d_call: NA
clone_size: NA
v_call: TRBV10-1
j_call: TRBJ1-1
cdr3_aa: CASSYGRGGTSEAFF
cdr3_nt: TGCGCCAGCAGTTATGGTAGAGGGGGAACTTCTGAAGCTTTCTTT

d_call: TRBD2
clone_size: NA
v_call: TRBV2
j_call: TRBJ2-3
cdr3_aa: CASSRGGNTDTQYF
cdr3_nt: TGTGCCAGCAGTCGCGGGGGGAACACAGATACGCAGTATTTT

d_call: NA
clone_size: NA
v_call: TRBV3-1/TRBV3-2
j_call: TRBJ1-6
cdr3_aa: CASSPGTRSYNSPLHF
cdr3_nt: TGTGCCAGCAGCCCAGGCACCCGCTCCTATAATTCACCCCTCCACTTT

d_call: TRBD2
clone_size: NA
v_call: TRBV18
j_call: TRBJ2-3
cdr3_aa: CASSPTRGGADTQYF
cdr3_nt: TGTGCCAGCTCACCTACTCGGGGAGGGGCAGATACGCAGTATTTT

d_call: TRBD1
clone_size: NA
v_call: TRBV28
j_call: TRBJ2-7
cdr3_aa: CASSLDRATYEQYF
cdr3_nt: TGTGCCAGCAGTTTGGACAGGGCGACCTACGAGCAGTACTTC

d_call: NA
clone_size: NA
v_call: TRBV29-1
j_call: TRBJ2-7
cdr3_aa: CSVDGDAYEQYF
cdr3_nt: TGCAGCGTTGATGGAGACGCCTACGAGCAGTACTTC

d_call: NA
clone_size: NA
v_call: TRBV7-2
j_call: TRBJ2-2
cdr3_aa: CASSPSAGATGELFF
cdr3_nt: TGTGCCAGCAGCCCCTCGGCAGGGGCCACCGGGGAGCTGTTTTTT

d_call: NA
clone_size: NA
v_call: TRBV6-1
j_call: TRBJ1-4
cdr3_aa: CASSEGPAIATNEKLFF
cdr3_nt: TGTGCCAGCAGTGAGGGGCCAGCCATCGCAACTAATGAAAAACTGTTTTTT

d_call: TRBD2
clone_size: NA
v_call: TRBV28
j_call: TRBJ2-3
cdr3_aa: CASSGIRAGVTDTQYF
cdr3_nt: TGTGCCAGCAGTGGGATCAGGGCGGGAGTCACAGATACGCAGTATTTT

d_call: NA
clone_size: NA
v_call: TRBV4-3
j_call: TRBJ2-1
cdr3_aa: CASSLTRNSYNEQFF
cdr3_nt: TGCGCCAGCAGCCTGACTAGAAATTCCTACAATGAGCAGTTCTTC

d_call: NA
clone_size: NA
v_call: TRBV5-1
j_call: TRBJ1-1
cdr3_aa: CASSLAGYTEAFF
cdr3_nt: TGCGCCAGCAGCTTGGCAGGCTACACTGAAGCTTTCTTT

d_call: NA
clone_size: NA
v_call: TRBV5-5
j_call: TRBJ2-7
cdr3_aa: CASSLEGTYEQYF
cdr3_nt: TGTGCCAGCAGCTTGGAGGGGACCTACGAGCAGTACTTC

d_call: NA
clone_size: NA
v_call: TRBV20-1
j_call: TRBJ2-1
cdr3_aa: CSASETGKSYNEQFF
cdr3_nt: TGCAGTGCTAGTGAAACAGGGAAATCCTACAATGAGCAGTTCTTC

d_call: NA
clone_size: once
v_call: TRBV24-1
j_call: TRBJ1-1
cdr3_aa: CATSEAPRVANTEAFF
cdr3_nt: TGTGCCACCAGTGAAGCCCCGAGGGTAGCGAACACTGAAGCTTTCTTT

d_call: NA
clone_size: NA
v_call: TRBV3-1/TRBV3-2
j_call: TRBJ2-7
cdr3_aa: CASSQDQGYAYEQYF
cdr3_nt: TGTGCCAGCAGCCAAGACCAGGGGTACGCCTACGAGCAGTACTTC

d_call: TRBD1
clone_size: NA
v_call: TRBV28
j_call: TRBJ1-3
cdr3_aa: CASSEGGNGNTIYF
cdr3_nt: TGTGCCAGCAGCGAAGGGGGCAATGGAAACACCATATATTTT

d_call: NA
clone_size: few
v_call: TRBV28
j_call: TRBJ2-5
cdr3_aa: CASSFGLKETQYF
cdr3_nt: TGTGCCAGCAGTTTTGGACTTAAAGAGACCCAGTACTTC

d_call: TRBD2
clone_size: NA
v_call: TRBV10-3
j_call: TRBJ2-1
cdr3_aa: CAISGSTSGTRNEQFF
cdr3_nt: TGTGCCATCAGTGGGTCGACTAGCGGGACTAGGAATGAGCAGTTCTTC

d_call: NA
clone_size: NA
v_call: TRBV6-5
j_call: TRBJ1-1
cdr3_aa: CASTGLANTEAFF
cdr3_nt: TGTGCCAGCACCGGACTGGCGAACACTGAAGCTTTCTTT

d_call: NA
clone_size: NA
v_call: TRBV12-5
j_call: TRBJ1-2
cdr3_aa: CASGLVPGAYGYTF
cdr3_nt: TGTGCTAGTGGTTTGGTTCCAGGGGCCTATGGCTACACCTTC

d_call: NA
clone_size: NA
v_call: TRBV6-1
j_call: TRBJ1-5
cdr3_aa: CASSERDGGNQPQHF
cdr3_nt: TGTGCCAGCAGTGAACGTGACGGGGGCAATCAGCCCCAGCATTTT

d_call: NA
clone_size: NA
v_call: TRBV5-1
j_call: TRBJ2-2
cdr3_aa: CASSLTGMGGELFF
cdr3_nt: TGCGCCAGCAGCTTGACAGGGATGGGCGGGGAGCTGTTTTTT

d_call: TRBD2
clone_size: NA
v_call: TRBV12-3/TRBV12-4
j_call: TRBJ2-1
cdr3_aa: CASSLAGVPVFF
cdr3_nt: TGTGCCAGCAGCCTCGCGGGGGTCCCGGTCTTCTTC

d_call: NA
clone_size: few
v_call: TRBV18
j_call: TRBJ2-5
cdr3_aa: CASSPLNTPHQETQYF
cdr3_nt: TGTGCCAGCTCACCCTTAAACACACCGCACCAAGAGACCCAGTACTTC

d_call: TRBD2
clone_size: NA
v_call: TRBV27
j_call: TRBJ2-4
cdr3_aa: CASSDGGGGRNIQYF
cdr3_nt: TGTGCCAGCAGTGACGGGGGGGGAGGAAGAAACATTCAGTACTTC

d_call: TRBD1
clone_size: few
v_call: TRBV28
j_call: TRBJ1-2
cdr3_aa: CASSGQESDYGYTF
cdr3_nt: TGTGCCAGCAGTGGACAGGAATCTGACTATGGCTACACCTTC

d_call: TRBD1
clone_size: NA
v_call: TRBV2
j_call: TRBJ2-2
cdr3_aa: CASSQQGPNTGELFF
cdr3_nt: TGTGCCAGCAGCCAACAGGGGCCGAACACCGGGGAGCTGTTTTTT

d_call: TRBD1
clone_size: NA
v_call: TRBV28
j_call: TRBJ2-5
cdr3_aa: CASQGAKETQYF
cdr3_nt: TGTGCCAGCCAGGGGGCGAAAGAGACCCAGTACTTC

d_call: NA
clone_size: NA
v_call: TRBV7-9
j_call: TRBJ2-1
cdr3_aa: CASSYGRGSYNEQFF
cdr3_nt: TGTGCCAGCAGCTATGGGAGAGGCTCCTACAATGAGCAGTTCTTC

d_call: NA
clone_size: NA
v_call: TRBV24-1
j_call: TRBJ2-1
cdr3_aa: CATSDLSGGGYNEQFF
cdr3_nt: TGTGCCACCAGTGATTTGTCCGGGGGAGGATACAATGAGCAGTTCTTC

d_call: TRBD2
clone_size: NA
v_call: TRBV5-4
j_call: TRBJ2-2
cdr3_aa: CASRSSGGLNTGELFF
cdr3_nt: TGTGCCAGCAGATCGTCGGGAGGGCTAAACACCGGGGAGCTGTTTTTT

d_call: NA
clone_size: NA
v_call: TRBV11-2
j_call: TRBJ2-1
cdr3_aa: CASSLGGGNEQFF
cdr3_nt: TGTGCCAGCAGCTTAGGGGGAGGCAATGAGCAGTTCTTC

d_call: NA
clone_size: NA
v_call: TRBV19
j_call: TRBJ2-5
cdr3_aa: CASSRTGRETQYF
cdr3_nt: TGTGCCAGTAGTAGAACAGGGCGAGAGACCCAGTACTTC

d_call: NA
clone_size: NA
v_call: TRBV18
j_call: TRBJ2-7
cdr3_aa: CASSPSIEGYEQYF
cdr3_nt: TGTGCCAGCTCACCATCAATCGAGGGCTACGAGCAGTACTTC

d_call: TRBD2
clone_size: NA
v_call: TRBV7-8
j_call: TRBJ2-1
cdr3_aa: CASSSSGGGGNEQFF
cdr3_nt: TGTGCCAGCAGCTCCTCTGGCGGGGGGGGCAATGAGCAGTTCTTC

d_call: NA
clone_size: NA
v_call: TRBV11-1
j_call: TRBJ1-1
cdr3_aa: CASSVAGSNTEAFF
cdr3_nt: TGTGCCAGCAGCGTCGCAGGGTCCAACACTGAAGCTTTCTTT

d_call: NA
clone_size: once
v_call: TRBV11-2
j_call: TRBJ1-4
cdr3_aa: CASSFLGGEKLFF
cdr3_nt: TGTGCCAGCAGCTTTCTCGGCGGTGAAAAACTGTTTTTT

d_call: TRBD1
clone_size: NA
v_call: TRBV5-1
j_call: TRBJ2-1
cdr3_aa: CASSATGGSSYNEQFF
cdr3_nt: TGCGCCAGCAGCGCGACAGGGGGCAGCTCCTACAATGAGCAGTTCTTC

d_call: TRBD1
clone_size: NA
v_call: TRBV6-2/TRBV6-3
j_call: TRBJ2-5
cdr3_aa: CASSYGDRSQETQYF
cdr3_nt: TGTGCCAGCAGTTATGGGGACAGGAGCCAAGAGACCCAGTACTTC

d_call: NA
clone_size: NA
v_call: TRBV5-4
j_call: TRBJ1-1
cdr3_aa: CASSFPRGVNTEAFF
cdr3_nt: TGTGCCAGCAGCTTCCCCCGGGGGGTGAACACTGAAGCTTTCTTT

d_call: TRBD1
clone_size: NA
v_call: TRBV15
j_call: TRBJ1-2
cdr3_aa: CATSAEPDRPGGYTF
cdr3_nt: TGTGCCACCAGCGCCGAACCGGACAGGCCCGGAGGCTACACCTTC

d_call: TRBD1
clone_size: NA
v_call: TRBV25-1
j_call: TRBJ2-5
cdr3_aa: CASSTPLTGSAETQYF
cdr3_nt: TGTGCCAGCAGTACCCCTCTGACAGGGTCGGCAGAGACCCAGTACTTC

d_call: TRBD2
clone_size: NA
v_call: TRBV18
j_call: TRBJ2-1
cdr3_aa: CASSPTRLAGGLSSYNEQFF
cdr3_nt: TGTGCCAGCTCACCTACCAGACTAGCGGGGGGCCTGAGCTCCTACAATGAGCAGTTCTTC

d_call: NA
clone_size: NA
v_call: TRBV7-7
j_call: TRBJ2-5
cdr3_aa: CASSFGGSQETQYF
cdr3_nt: TGTGCTAGCAGCTTCGGGGGTTCGCAAGAGACCCAGTACTTC

d_call: TRBD1
clone_size: NA
v_call: TRBV6-5
j_call: TRBJ2-7
cdr3_aa: CASTSYGTGPDEQYF
cdr3_nt: TGTGCCAGCACGTCTTACGGGACAGGTCCCGACGAGCAGTACTTC

d_call: NA
clone_size: NA
v_call: TRBV18
j_call: TRBJ2-7
cdr3_aa: CASSPTAPGEQYF
cdr3_nt: TGTGCCAGCTCACCAACTGCCCCAGGGGAGCAGTACTTC